These T cell receptor beta chains were read from a single sample in a study of T-cell reconstitution after alpha-beta-depleted transplantation in children. Each CDR3 protein gets one entry after TCRdb re-called the PCR reads with MiXCR. The sample holds about 160,000 distinct CDR3 sequences, 11% seen once. This sample comprised PBMCs, obtained before TCRalphabeta/CD19-depleted stem cell transplant. The origin of the receptors is a boy between 2 and 10 years old with acute myeloid leukemia, due to receive a stem cell transplant. The CDR3 runs from the conserved cysteine through the conserved F or W. A D gene is named only where the DNA matches it firmly. Size is stated for part of the rows, as once, few or many counts, or as a class when the clone is expanded.

TGTGCCAGCAGCGGAAATGTCAGGGGCTACAATGAGCAGTTCTTC,CASSGNVRGYNEQFF,TRBV9,.,large,TRBJ2-1
TGTGCCACGAAGGCGGCAGGGGGTACCGGGGAGCTGTTTTTT,CATKAAGGTGELFF,TRBV24-1,TRBD1,many,TRBJ2-2
TGTGCCAGCAGCTTAGAAACTATTGGCTACACCTTC,CASSLETIGYTF,TRBV7-9,.,.,TRBJ1-2
TGCGCCAGCAGCTTGGTGGCTCAAGACAATGAGCAGTTCTTC,CASSLVAQDNEQFF,TRBV5-1,.,many,TRBJ2-1
TGTGCCAGCAGCTTAGAAAGACGGCATTATAGCAATCAGCCCCAGCATTTT,CASSLERRHYSNQPQHF,TRBV11-2,.,many,TRBJ1-5
TGCAGTGCTAGAGATCGGTGGGGTCCAGGAGGCGGATACTCTGGGGCCAACGTCCTGACTTTC,CSARDRWGPGGGYSGANVLTF,TRBV20-1,.,many,TRBJ2-6
TGTGCCAGCAGCTTGGAGGGGGGAATGGCTGAAGCTTTCTTT,CASSLEGGMAEAFF,TRBV5-6,.,many,TRBJ1-1
TGCAGTGCACACGGGACAGGGGAACAGCCCCAGCATTTT,CSAHGTGEQPQHF,TRBV20-1,TRBD1,many,TRBJ1-5
TGTGCCAGCTCCGGGGGCGGTACCAGCCGGTACGAGCAGTACTTC,CASSGGGTSRYEQYF,TRBV28,.,many,TRBJ2-7
TGTGCCAGCAGCCAAGATACGACAGGGACTACCTATGGCTACACCTTC,CASSQDTTGTTYGYTF,TRBV4-2,TRBD1,many,TRBJ1-2
TGTGCCAGCAGGACGTGGACCTACGAGCAGTACTTC,CASRTWTYEQYF,TRBV2,.,many,TRBJ2-7
TGCGCCAGCAGCTTTCGACAGGTGGCGACAGATACGCAGTATTTT,CASSFRQVATDTQYF,TRBV5-1,.,many,TRBJ2-3
TGCAGTGCTCCCCCGGGGGGCCGCAATGAGCAGTTCTTC,CSAPPGGRNEQFF,TRBV20-1,.,many,TRBJ2-1
TGTGCCAGCAGTGACAGCACCCTTGCTAACTATGGCTACACCTTC,CASSDSTLANYGYTF,TRBV27,.,many,TRBJ1-2
TGTGCCAGCAGCCAGTTTACCACTGAAGCTTTCTTT,CASSQFTTEAFF,TRBV12-3/TRBV12-4,.,.,TRBJ1-1
TGTGCCAGCAGCCCCGGAAATTGGCGCCACCAAGAGACCCAGTACTTC,CASSPGNWRHQETQYF,TRBV5-6,.,.,TRBJ2-5
TGTGCCAGCTCACCACCGGCAAGGAAAGAGACCCAGTACTTC,CASSPPARKETQYF,TRBV18,.,few,TRBJ2-5
TGTGCCAGCAGCCGCTGGTACCAAGAGACCCAGTACTTC,CASSRWYQETQYF,TRBV7-2,.,many,TRBJ2-5
TGTGCCATCAATTCAGGCCAGCTCTTCACAGATACGCAGTATTTT,CAINSGQLFTDTQYF,TRBV10-3,.,many,TRBJ2-3
TGTGCCAGCAGGGACCATGGACAGAAACTTGAATATGGCTACACCTTC,CASRDHGQKLEYGYTF,TRBV9,.,many,TRBJ1-2
TGCGCCAGCAGCCTTAGCGGGGGGTCCTACGAGCAGTACTTC,CASSLSGGSYEQYF,TRBV4-1,TRBD2,many,TRBJ2-7
TGTGCCAGCAGTTTCATAGGCACTGAAGCTTTCTTT,CASSFIGTEAFF,TRBV12-3/TRBV12-4,.,medium-sized,TRBJ1-1
TGTGCCAGCAGATTGGACAGGAGCTTCTCTGGAAACACCATATATTTT,CASRLDRSFSGNTIYF,TRBV6-1,TRBD1,few,TRBJ1-3
TGCGCCAGCAGCTTGGATGGTCTAGCTCACCTCGAGCAGTTCTTC,CASSLDGLAHLEQFF,TRBV5-1,.,many,TRBJ2-1
TGCGCCAGCTCCCGGACAGGGGGAATCTCGGCCGGGGCCAACGTCCTGACTTTC,CASSRTGGISAGANVLTF,TRBV10-2,TRBD1,many,TRBJ2-6
TGCGCCAGCAGCCAAGTTGAGAGCTCTGGAAACACCATATATTTT,CASSQVESSGNTIYF,TRBV4-1,.,many,TRBJ1-3
TGCAGTGCTAGACCCTCCACCAATCAGCCCCAGCATTTT,CSARPSTNQPQHF,TRBV20-1,.,many,TRBJ1-5
TGTGCCAGCAGGGGCCGGGCCCTGGGCTATGGCTACACCTTC,CASRGRALGYGYTF,TRBV2,.,many,TRBJ1-2
TGTGCCAGCAGTTCCCCACTAGCGGGAGTCTACGAGCAGTACTTC,CASSSPLAGVYEQYF,TRBV27,TRBD2,many,TRBJ2-7
TGCGCCAGCAGCTTGGTTGGGGGTGGCCCAGATACGCAGTATTTT,CASSLVGGGPDTQYF,TRBV5-1,.,many,TRBJ2-3
TGTGCCAGCAGCTTAGAACAGGGGTGGGAGCAGTACTTC,CASSLEQGWEQYF,TRBV11-3,TRBD1,many,TRBJ2-7
TGTGCCAGCAGTTTGGGGCCAGTGAACACTGAAGCTTTCTTT,CASSLGPVNTEAFF,TRBV12-3/TRBV12-4,.,many,TRBJ1-1
TGTGCCAGCAGTTACAGGGCTAACTATGGCTACACCTTC,CASSYRANYGYTF,TRBV6-5,.,many,TRBJ1-2
TGTGCCAGCAGTCCCAGTCAGAGCGGGGTGCGAACCGGCGAGCAGTACTTC,CASSPSQSGVRTGEQYF,TRBV6-1,TRBD2,.,TRBJ2-7
TGTGCCAGCAGTTTAATCCAGGACAGGAGGAATCAGCCCCAGCATTTT,CASSLIQDRRNQPQHF,TRBV28,TRBD1,many,TRBJ1-5
TGCGCCAGCAGCCCACGAAGGGAGTTATATAGCAATCAGCCCCAGCATTTT,CASSPRRELYSNQPQHF,TRBV5-1,.,many,TRBJ1-5
TGCAGCGTGGGACGGGGGGCGAACACCGGGGAGCTGTTTTTT,CSVGRGANTGELFF,TRBV29-1,TRBD2,many,TRBJ2-2
TGTGCCAGCAGCCCTGATGGACAGATTAGCAATCAGCCCCAGCATTTT,CASSPDGQISNQPQHF,TRBV27,.,many,TRBJ1-5
TGTGCCAGCAGTTACTCGAGACGGCCCAACACTGAAGCTTTCTTT,CASSYSRRPNTEAFF,TRBV6-5,.,many,TRBJ1-1
TGTGCCAGCAGTTACGACCTGGGGCGCACAGATACGCAGTATTTT,CASSYDLGRTDTQYF,TRBV12-3/TRBV12-4,.,many,TRBJ2-3
TGTGCCAGCAGCCAAGGGGAGGATCAGCCCCAGCATTTT,CASSQGEDQPQHF,TRBV3-1,.,.,TRBJ1-5
TGTGCCAGCAGACGGCGACTAGTCACCTACAATGAGCAGTTCTTC,CASRRRLVTYNEQFF,TRBV6-1,.,many,TRBJ2-1
TGTGCCAGCAGCGAGGGACCTAGCGGGAGATATACCGGGGAGCTGTTTTTT,CASSEGPSGRYTGELFF,TRBV9,TRBD2,many,TRBJ2-2
TGTGCCAGCAGCTCACTAGCGACACTCAATGAGCAGTTCTTC,CASSSLATLNEQFF,TRBV5-6,TRBD2,many,TRBJ2-1
TGCGCCAGCAGCTTCGTAGGTCCCGGGGAGCTGTTTTTT,CASSFVGPGELFF,TRBV5-1,.,many,TRBJ2-2
TGTGCCAGCAGTTCACCGAACCCCGGGGGTGGGACTGAAGCTTTCTTT,CASSSPNPGGGTEAFF,TRBV12-3/TRBV12-4,.,many,TRBJ1-1
TGCAGTGCTAGGAATGGGCCGAGCAATCAGCCCCAGCATTTT,CSARNGPSNQPQHF,TRBV20-1,.,many,TRBJ1-5
TGTGCCAGCAGTTTATGGGGGGAGAGCCACAATGAGCAGTTCTTC,CASSLWGESHNEQFF,TRBV12-3/TRBV12-4,.,many,TRBJ2-1
TGCGCCAGCAGCCCGGCGGGCGGGAGCACTGAAGCTTTCTTT,CASSPAGGSTEAFF,TRBV5-1,.,many,TRBJ1-1
TGCGCCAGCAGCTCCCCTCGGGGAGCGGGGGAGTTCTGGAGGGGGACCCAGTACTTC,CASSSPRGAGEFWRGTQYF,TRBV5-1,TRBD2,.,TRBJ2-5
TGTGCCACCTCCCAAGAACGGACTAGCGGGGGCCTCTACAATGAGCAGTTCTTC,CATSQERTSGGLYNEQFF,TRBV3-1,TRBD2,.,TRBJ2-1
TGCAGCGTTGTCGGTGTCTCCTACGAGCAGTACTTC,CSVVGVSYEQYF,TRBV29-1,.,many,TRBJ2-7
TGCAGCGTTAGACAGGGGGCGTACGAGCAGTACTTC,CSVRQGAYEQYF,TRBV29-1,TRBD1,many,TRBJ2-7
TGTGCCAGCAGTGAAGCCGGACTAGCCGGGGAGCTGTTTTTT,CASSEAGLAGELFF,TRBV6-1,TRBD2,many,TRBJ2-2
TGCAGCGTTGAAACGGGGGCTCTTTGGGATGAGCAGTTCTTC,CSVETGALWDEQFF,TRBV29-1,.,many,TRBJ2-1
TGTGCCAGCAGCAGGACTAGCGTTCGGCGCGAGCAGTACTTC,CASSRTSVRREQYF,TRBV11-2,TRBD2,many,TRBJ2-7
TGTGCCAGCAGGGGGCGGCTCCTTGCTCAAGATACGCAGTATTTT,CASRGRLLAQDTQYF,TRBV6-4,.,many,TRBJ2-3